This record looks at one TCR beta chain sequence and its context. The record originates from a study of blood T cell repertoires in COVID-19. Overall study: The United States, Italy and Spain were the sources of the acute and convalescent COVID-19 samples. Nucleic acid was either cDNA or gDNA, and it came from T cells, B-cell-depleted T cells, or PBMCs.

In the authors' workflow: Amplification of reference gene primers was used by the study to estimate nucleated cell counts. Profiled with immunoSEQ multiplex PCR; TCRdb holds only in-frame clones, not every one. D and trimming were read from the DNA, whereas the V and J calls and clone size are those reported in that table. The repertoire includes roughly 140,000 clones, about 90% of them detected once, and roughly 4.5% sits in the top ten. Trimming removed 5 bases from V and 4 bases from J; junction bases left unmatched: 6. The V gene's germline CDR1 is SGHTA and CDR2 FQGNSA. The CDR3 has 15 amino acids.

This receptor was identified in a woman aged 55-70 years with active or convalescent COVID-19. The chain links TRBV7-2 to TRBJ1-2; 11 bases align to TRBD1. Sequencing was carried out using peripheral blood. Written as DNA, the CDR3 is TGTGCCAGCAGCCCCCCGGGACAGGGGGTCTATGGCTACACCTTC. This encodes CASSPPGQGVYGYTF.